This T cell receptor (beta chain) comes out of a study of cytomegalovirus exposure and HLA in healthy donors. As for the study in general: Of about 390 genotyped donors, roughly 81% grouped in the Caucasian-associated ancestry cluster. Findings and limits, study-wide: Most observed TCR sequences were rare, whereas some public TCRs were detected in many donors.

PCR primers comprised 60 Vbeta and 13 Jbeta primers. Sequencing used immunoSEQ multiplex PCR; TCRdb keeps in-frame clones, though not all of them. The table shows 150,000 to 200,000 clones, with about three quarters occurring only once. This clone is a singleton in its sample. Its specificity is unknown. This clonotype was obtained from a girl aged 10 to 17 in good health and CMV-seronegative. Sample: PBMCs.

The CDR3 coding sequence is TGTGCCAGCGCGCTTCCAGGGAAGTTTTACGAGCAGTACTTC. It is translated as CASALPGKFYEQYF. This chain joins TRBV5-6 and TRBJ2-7; tentative D call: TRBD1 (5 bases). V was cut by 7 bases and J by 4 bases, with 18 bases left in between. The CDR3 covers 14 residues. Germline CDR1 SGHDT, CDR2 YYEEEE.